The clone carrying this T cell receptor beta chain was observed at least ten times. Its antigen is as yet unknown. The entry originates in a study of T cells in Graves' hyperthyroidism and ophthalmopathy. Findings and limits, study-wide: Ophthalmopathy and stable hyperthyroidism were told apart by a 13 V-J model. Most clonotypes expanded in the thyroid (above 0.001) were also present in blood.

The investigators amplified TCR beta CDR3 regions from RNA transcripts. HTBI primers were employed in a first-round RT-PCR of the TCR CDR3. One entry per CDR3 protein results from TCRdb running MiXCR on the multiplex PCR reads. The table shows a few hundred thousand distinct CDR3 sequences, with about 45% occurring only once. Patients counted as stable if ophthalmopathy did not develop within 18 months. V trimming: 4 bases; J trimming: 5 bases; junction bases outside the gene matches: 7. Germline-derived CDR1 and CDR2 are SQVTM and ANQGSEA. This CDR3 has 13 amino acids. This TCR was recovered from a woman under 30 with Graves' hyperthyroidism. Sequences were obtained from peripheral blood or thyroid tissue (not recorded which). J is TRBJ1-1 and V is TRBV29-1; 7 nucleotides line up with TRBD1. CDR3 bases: TGCAGCGTTGGACAGGGCCGGGGGACTGAAGCTTTCTTT. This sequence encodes CSVGQGRGTEAFF.